This T cell receptor beta chain emerged from a study of blood T cell repertoires in COVID-19. For the study at large: Researchers got acute and convalescent COVID-19 samples from the United States, Italy and Spain. PBMCs, B-cell-depleted T cells, or T cells provided the cDNA or gDNA that made up the material.

Original processing notes: Reference gene primer amplification gave estimated nucleated cell counts. Profiled with immunoSEQ multiplex PCR; TCRdb holds only in-frame clones, not every one. V and J calls and clone size follow that table, whereas D and trimming were derived from the DNA. This table has some 230,000 clones, 80% to 90% appearing once. A note on this clone: Other DNA variants within this sample encode the same CDR3.

J gave up 3 bases and V 6 bases, and 3 bases lay outside the gene matches. The CDR3 is 14 residues long. CDR1 is MNHEY, CDR2 SVGAGI, per germline. This TCR came from a man aged 25-40 years who had recovered from COVID-19. The chain carries TRBV6-5 and TRBJ2-3; 10 positions match TRBD1. Sequences were obtained from peripheral blood. CDR3 amino acids: CASRTGQGTDTQYF. In DNA, the CDR3 is TGTGCCAGCAGAACGGGACAGGGGACAGATACGCAGTATTTT.